The clone carrying this T cell receptor (beta chain) showed up just once. The antigen is not known. This sample is drawn from a study of OX40 agonist ivuxolimab in advanced cancers. Sequencing used immunoSEQ multiplex PCR; TCRdb keeps in-frame clones, though not all of them. Among about 84,000 clones, around 90% were seen once, and the ten largest hold approximately 0.41%. Overall study results and limits: Among T cells, CD8+ cells averaged more expanded clones than CD4+ cells. Dose levels from 0.1 to 3.0 mg/kg saw CD4+ and CD8+ blood T cells expand clonally by week 6.

This CDR3 is 13 amino acids long. The trim removed 8 bases at V and 1 base at J, leaving 4 bases unmatched. Looked up from germline, CDR1 is LNHNV and CDR2 is YYDKDF (reference sequence). The rearrangement uses TRBV15 and TRBJ1-1; 7 bases are shared with TRBD1. The input for sequencing was CD4+ or CD8+ T cells sorted from blood, taken in a trial of the OX40 agonist ivuxolimab. The sequence came from an adult with an advanced solid tumor such as melanoma, head and neck, liver or kidney cancer. Written as DNA, the CDR3 is TGTGCCACCGCGGGACAGCAGAACACTGAAGCTTTCTTT. Translating gives CATAGQQNTEAFF.